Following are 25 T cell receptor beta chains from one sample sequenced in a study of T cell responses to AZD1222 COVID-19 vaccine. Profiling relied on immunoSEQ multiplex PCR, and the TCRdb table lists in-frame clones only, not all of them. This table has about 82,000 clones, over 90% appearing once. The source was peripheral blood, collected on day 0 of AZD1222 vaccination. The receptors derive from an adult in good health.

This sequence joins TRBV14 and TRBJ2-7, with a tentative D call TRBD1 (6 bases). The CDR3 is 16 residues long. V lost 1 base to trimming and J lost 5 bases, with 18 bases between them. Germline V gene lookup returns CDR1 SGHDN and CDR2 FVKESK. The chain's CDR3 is CASSQVTGRAMDEQYF. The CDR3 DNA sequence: TGTGCCAGCAGCCAAGTGACAGGCCGGGCCATGGACGAGCAGTACTTC.

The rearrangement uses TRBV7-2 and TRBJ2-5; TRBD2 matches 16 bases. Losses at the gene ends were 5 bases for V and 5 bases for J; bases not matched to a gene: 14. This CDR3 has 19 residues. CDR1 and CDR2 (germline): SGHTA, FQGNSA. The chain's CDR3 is CASSVNAPGLAGGPETQYF. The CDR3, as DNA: TGTGCCAGCAGCGTCAACGCACCGGGACTAGCGGGGGGGCCCGAGACCCAGTACTTC.

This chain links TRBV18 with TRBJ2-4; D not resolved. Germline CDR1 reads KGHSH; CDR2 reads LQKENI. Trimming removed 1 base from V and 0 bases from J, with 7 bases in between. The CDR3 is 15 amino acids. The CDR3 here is CASSPLQIAKNIQYF. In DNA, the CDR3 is TGTGCCAGCTCACCACTACAGATAGCCAAAAACATTCAGTACTTC.

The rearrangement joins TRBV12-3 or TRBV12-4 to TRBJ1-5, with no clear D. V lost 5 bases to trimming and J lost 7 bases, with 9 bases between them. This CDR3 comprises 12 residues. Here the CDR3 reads CASSPTGQPQHF. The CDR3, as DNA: TGTGCCAGCAGTCCCACGGGGCAGCCCCAGCATTTT.

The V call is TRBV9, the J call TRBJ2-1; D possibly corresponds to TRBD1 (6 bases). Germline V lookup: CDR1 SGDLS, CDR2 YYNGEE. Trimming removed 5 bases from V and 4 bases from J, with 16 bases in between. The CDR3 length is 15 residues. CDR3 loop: CASSALGQWYNEQFF. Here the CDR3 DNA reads TGTGCCAGCAGTGCTCTTGGACAGTGGTACAATGAGCAGTTCTTC.

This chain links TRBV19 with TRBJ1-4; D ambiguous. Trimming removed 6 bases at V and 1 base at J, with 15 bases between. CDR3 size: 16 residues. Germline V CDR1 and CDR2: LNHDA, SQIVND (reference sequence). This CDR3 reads CASRPQTGVTNEKLFF. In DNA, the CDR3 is TGTGCCAGTAGACCTCAAACCGGGGTAACTAATGAAAAACTGTTTTTT.

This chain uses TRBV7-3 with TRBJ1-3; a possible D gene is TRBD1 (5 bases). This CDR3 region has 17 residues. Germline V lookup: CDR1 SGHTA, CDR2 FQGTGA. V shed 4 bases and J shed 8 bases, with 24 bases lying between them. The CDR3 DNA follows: TGTGCCAGCAGCTCCCCTGGGGACGCCTCTAGACGAGACACCATATATTTT. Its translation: CASSSPGDASRRDTIYF. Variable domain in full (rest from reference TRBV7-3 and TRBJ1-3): GAGVSQTPSNKVTEKGKYVELRCDPISGHTALYWYRQSLGQGPEFLIYFQGTGAADDSGLPNDRFFAVRPEGSVSTLKIQRTERGDSAVYLCASSSPGDASRRDTIYFGEGSWLTVV.

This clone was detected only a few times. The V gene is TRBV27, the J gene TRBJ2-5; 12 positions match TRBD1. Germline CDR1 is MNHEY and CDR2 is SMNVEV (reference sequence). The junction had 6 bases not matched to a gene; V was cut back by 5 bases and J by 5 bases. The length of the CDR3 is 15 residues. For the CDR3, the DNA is TGTGCCAGCAGTCCAAGGGACAGGGGGCTGGAGACCCAGTACTTC. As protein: CASSPRDRGLETQYF.

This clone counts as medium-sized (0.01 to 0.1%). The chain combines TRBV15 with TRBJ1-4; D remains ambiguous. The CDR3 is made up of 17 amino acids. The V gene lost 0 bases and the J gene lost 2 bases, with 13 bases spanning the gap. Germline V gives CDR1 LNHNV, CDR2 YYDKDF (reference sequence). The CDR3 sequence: CATSRDFSGSTNEKLFF. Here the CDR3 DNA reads TGTGCCACCAGCAGAGATTTTTCGGGTTCTACTAATGAAAAACTGTTTTTT.

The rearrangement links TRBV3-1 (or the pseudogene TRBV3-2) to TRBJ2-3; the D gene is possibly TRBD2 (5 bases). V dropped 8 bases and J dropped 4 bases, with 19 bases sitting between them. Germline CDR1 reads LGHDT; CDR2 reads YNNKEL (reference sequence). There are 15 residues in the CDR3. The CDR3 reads CASRGDESAADTQYF. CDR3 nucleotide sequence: TGTGCCAGCCGAGGAGATGAGTCAGCGGCAGATACGCAGTATTTT.

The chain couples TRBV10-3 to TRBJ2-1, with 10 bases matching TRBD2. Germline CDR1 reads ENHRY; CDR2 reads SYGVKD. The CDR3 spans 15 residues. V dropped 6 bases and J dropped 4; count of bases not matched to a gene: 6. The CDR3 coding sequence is TGTGCCATCAGCATCAGCGGGGGGGCTTACAATGAGCAGTTCTTC. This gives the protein CAISISGGAYNEQFF.

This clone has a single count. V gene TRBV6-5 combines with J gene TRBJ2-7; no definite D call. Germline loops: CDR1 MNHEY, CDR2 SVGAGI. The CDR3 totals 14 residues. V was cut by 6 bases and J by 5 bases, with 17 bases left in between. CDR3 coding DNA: TGTGCCAGCAGCCACGCAAAGGTGGTGAACGAGCAGTACTTC. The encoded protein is CASSHAKVVNEQYF.

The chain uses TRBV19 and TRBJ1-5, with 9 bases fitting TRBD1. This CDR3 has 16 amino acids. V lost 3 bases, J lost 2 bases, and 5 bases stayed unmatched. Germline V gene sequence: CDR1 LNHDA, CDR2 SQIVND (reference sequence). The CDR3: CASSMRQGDGNQPQHF. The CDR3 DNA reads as TGTGCCAGTAGTATGAGACAGGGGGATGGCAATCAGCCCCAGCATTTT. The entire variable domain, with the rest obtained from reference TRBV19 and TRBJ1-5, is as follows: DGGITQSPKYLFRKEGQNVTLSCEQNLNHDAMYWYRQDPGQGLRLIYYSQIVNDFQKGDIAEGYSVSREKKESFPLTVTSAQKNPTAFYLCASSMRQGDGNQPQHFGDGTRLSIL.

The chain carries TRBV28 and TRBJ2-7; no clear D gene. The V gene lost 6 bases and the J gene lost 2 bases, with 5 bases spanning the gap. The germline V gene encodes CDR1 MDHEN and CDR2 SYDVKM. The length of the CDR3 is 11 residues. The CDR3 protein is CASSITYEQYF. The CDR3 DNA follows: TGTGCCAGCAGCATTACCTACGAGCAGTACTTC.

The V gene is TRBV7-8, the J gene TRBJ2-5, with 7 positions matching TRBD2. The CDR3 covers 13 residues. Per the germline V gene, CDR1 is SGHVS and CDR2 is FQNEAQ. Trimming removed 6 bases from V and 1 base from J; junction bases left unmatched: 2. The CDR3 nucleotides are TGTGCCAGCAGGCGGACTAGCCAAGAGACCCAGTACTTC. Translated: CASRRTSQETQYF.

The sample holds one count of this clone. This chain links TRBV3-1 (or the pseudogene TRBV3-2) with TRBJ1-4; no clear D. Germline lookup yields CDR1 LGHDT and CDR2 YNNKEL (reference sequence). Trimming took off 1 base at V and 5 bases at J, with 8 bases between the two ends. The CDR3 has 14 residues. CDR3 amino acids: CASSQAALNEKLFF. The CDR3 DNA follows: TGTGCCAGCAGCCAAGCTGCCTTAAATGAAAAACTGTTTTTT.

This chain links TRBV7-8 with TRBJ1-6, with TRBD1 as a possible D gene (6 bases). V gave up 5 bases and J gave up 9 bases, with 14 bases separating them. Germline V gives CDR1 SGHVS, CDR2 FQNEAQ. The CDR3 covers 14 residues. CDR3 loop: CASSRGGTGSPLHF. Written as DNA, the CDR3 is TGTGCCAGCAGCAGAGGGGGAACGGGTTCACCCCTCCACTTT. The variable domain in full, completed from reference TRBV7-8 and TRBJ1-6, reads GAGVSQSPRYKVAKRGQDVALRCDPISGHVSLFWYQQALGQGPEFLTYFQNEAQLDKSGLPSDRFFAERPEGSVSTLKIQRTQQEDSAVYLCASSRGGTGSPLHFGNGTRLTVT.

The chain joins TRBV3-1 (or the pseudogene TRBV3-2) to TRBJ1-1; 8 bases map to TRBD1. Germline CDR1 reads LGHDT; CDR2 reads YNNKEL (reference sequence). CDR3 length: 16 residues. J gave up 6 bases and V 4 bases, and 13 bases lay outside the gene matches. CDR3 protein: CASSPTGTGKSAEAFF. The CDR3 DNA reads TGTGCCAGCAGCCCCACCGGGACAGGAAAGAGCGCTGAAGCTTTCTTT.

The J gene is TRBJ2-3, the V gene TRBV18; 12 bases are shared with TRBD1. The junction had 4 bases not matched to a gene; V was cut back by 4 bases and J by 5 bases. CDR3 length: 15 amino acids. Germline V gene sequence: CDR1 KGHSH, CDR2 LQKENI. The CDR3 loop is CASSRDRGPGDTQYF. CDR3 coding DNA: TGTGCCAGCTCACGGGACAGGGGGCCTGGAGATACGCAGTATTTT.

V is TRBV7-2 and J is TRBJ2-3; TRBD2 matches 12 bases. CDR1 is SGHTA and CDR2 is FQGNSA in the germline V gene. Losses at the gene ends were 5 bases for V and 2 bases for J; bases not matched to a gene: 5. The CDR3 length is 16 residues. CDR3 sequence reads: CASSPTSGGYTDTQYF. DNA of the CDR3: TGTGCCAGCAGCCCGACTAGCGGGGGCTACACAGATACGCAGTATTTT.

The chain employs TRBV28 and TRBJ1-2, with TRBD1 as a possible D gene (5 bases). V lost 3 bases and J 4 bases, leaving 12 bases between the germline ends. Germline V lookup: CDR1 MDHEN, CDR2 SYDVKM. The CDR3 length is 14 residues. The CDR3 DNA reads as TGTGCCAGCAGTTTGTCCTGGACACCCTATGGCTACACCTTC. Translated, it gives CASSLSWTPYGYTF.

The CDR3 DNA reads TGTGCCAGCAGCTCACGACAGGCCATCGTCAATGAGCAGTTCTTC. Amino acid sequence: CASSSRQAIVNEQFF. The rearrangement uses TRBV7-3 and TRBJ2-1, with D maybe TRBD1 (6 bases). Trimming stripped 4 bases from V and 6 bases from J, with 16 bases between. Germline-derived CDR1 and CDR2 are SGHTA and FQGTGA. The CDR3 covers 15 residues.

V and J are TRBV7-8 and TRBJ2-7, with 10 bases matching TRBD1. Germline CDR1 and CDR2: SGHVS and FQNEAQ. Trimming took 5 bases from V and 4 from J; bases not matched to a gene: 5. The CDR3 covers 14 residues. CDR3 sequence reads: CASSERQGAYEQYF. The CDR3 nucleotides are TGTGCCAGCAGCGAACGACAGGGGGCTTACGAGCAGTACTTC. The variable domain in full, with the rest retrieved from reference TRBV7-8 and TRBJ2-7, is GAGVSQSPRYKVAKRGQDVALRCDPISGHVSLFWYQQALGQGPEFLTYFQNEAQLDKSGLPSDRFFAERPEGSVSTLKIQRTQQEDSAVYLCASSERQGAYEQYFGPGTRLTVT.

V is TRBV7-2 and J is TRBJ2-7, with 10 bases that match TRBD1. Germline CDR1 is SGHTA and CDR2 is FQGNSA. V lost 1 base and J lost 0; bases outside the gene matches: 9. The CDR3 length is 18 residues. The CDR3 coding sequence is TGTGCCAGCAGCTTAGTCCAGGGGGGGACAGGGGTCTCCTACGAGCAGTACTTC. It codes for CASSLVQGGTGVSYEQYF. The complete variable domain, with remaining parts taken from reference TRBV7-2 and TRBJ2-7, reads GAGVSQSPSNKVTEKGKDVELRCDPISGHTALYWYRQSLGQGLEFLIYFQGNSAPDKSGLPSDRFSAERTGGSVSTLTIQRTQQEDSAVYLCASSLVQGGTGVSYEQYFGPGTRLTVT.

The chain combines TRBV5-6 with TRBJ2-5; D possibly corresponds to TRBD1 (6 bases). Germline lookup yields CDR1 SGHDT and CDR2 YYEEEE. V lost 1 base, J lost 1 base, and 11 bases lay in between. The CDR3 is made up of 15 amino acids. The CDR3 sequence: CASSLILTGQETQYF. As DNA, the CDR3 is TGTGCCAGCAGCTTGATTTTGACAGGCCAAGAGACCCAGTACTTC.